The 11 T cell receptor beta chains reported below all come from one sample, sequenced in a study of T cell clonality in common variable immunodeficiency. Measured with immunoSEQ multiplex PCR; TCRdb has only the in-frame clones, and not every one. The sample presents approximately 81,000 clones, none singletons. Input material: peripheral blood mononuclear cells. All receptors come from a person between 18 and 75 years old in good health.

This clone was detected only a few times. The CDR3 loop reads CASSRFYLDRELHESPLHF. CDR3 DNA, as far as it was read: TGTGCCAGCTCACGCTTTTATTTGGACAGGGAGCTCCACGAGTCACCC. The chain joins TRBV18 to TRBJ1-6; 8 nucleotides line up with TRBD1. The read terminates 3 residues ahead of where the CDR3 ends, so the germline J gene completes it. CDR3 length equals 19 residues. The germline CDR1 and CDR2 sequences are KGHSH and LQKENI. J gave up 10 bases and V 4 bases, and 21 bases lay outside the gene matches.

This clone was seen ten or more times. CDR3 amino acids: CASSLVAGLNTEAFF. The covered CDR3 bases are TGTGCCAGCAGCTTAGTAGCCGGATTGAACACTGAA. The genes are TRBV7-9 and TRBJ1-1; D not resolved. With the read ending 3 residues before the CDR3 end, the germline J gene is used to fill in that end. This CDR3 spans 15 amino acids. Germline-derived CDR1 and CDR2 are SEHNR and FQNEAQ (reference sequence). Between the trimmed V and J ends, which lost 1 base and 0 bases, there was a span of 9 bases.

This clone was counted at least ten times. The read stops 3 residues short of the end of the CDR3; the missing end is completed from the germline J gene. V is TRBV6-2 or TRBV6-3 and J is TRBJ2-5, with 10 bases fitting TRBD2. CDR3 length equals 13 residues. Germline V CDR1 and CDR2: MNHEY, SVGEGT. Unmatched junction bases numbered 1, after V lost 6 bases and J lost 3 bases. CDR3 DNA, as far as it was read: TGTGCCAGCAGGCTAGCGGGAGAAGAGACC. This gives the protein CASRLAGEET. The entire CDR3 reads CASRLAGEETQYF.

The table lists this clone with many counts. With the read ending 3 residues before the CDR3 end, the germline J gene is used to fill in that end. V gene TRBV6-1 combines with J gene TRBJ2-3; D gene unclear. The length of the CDR3 is 13 residues. The germline V gene encodes CDR1 MNHNS and CDR2 SASEGT. Trimming shortened V by 3 bases and J by 4 bases, and 8 bases separated the two germline ends. CDR3 sequence: CASSERYPDTQYF. The sequenced part of the CDR3 DNA is TGTGCCAGCAGTGAGCGCTATCCAGATACG.

The table lists this clone with many counts. The DNA ends 3 residues before the CDR3 does, and the rest of the CDR3 is filled in from the germline J gene. The chain joins TRBV6-2 or TRBV6-3 to TRBJ2-7; 7 nucleotides align to TRBD1. Trimming removed 8 bases from V and 5 bases from J; junction bases left unmatched: 12. The CDR3 contains 14 residues. The germline CDR1 and CDR2 sequences are MNHEY and SVGEGT. The sequenced CDR3 bases are TGTGCCAGCGGACCACAACAGGGGATCCACGAG. Encoded protein: CASGPQQGIHE. The whole CDR3 reads CASGPQQGIHEQYF.

This clone was picked up many times. With the read ending 3 residues before the CDR3 end, the germline J gene is used to fill in that end. This chain links TRBV20-1 with TRBJ1-5, with 11 positions matching TRBD1. Germline assignment: CDR1 DFQATT and CDR2 SNEGSKA (reference sequence). The J segment lost 7 bases and the V segment lost 5 bases, leaving 4 bases of the junction unmatched. The CDR3 runs to 13 residues. The CDR3 loop is CSAWDRGDQPQHF. CDR3 DNA (partial): TGCAGTGCTTGGGACAGGGGGGACCAGCCC.

This clone was counted ten times or more. CDR3 residues: CSANGLRSSYEQYF. Incomplete CDR3 DNA: TGCAGTGCCAACGGACTACGTAGCTCCTACGAG. The chain joins TRBV20-1 to TRBJ2-7; a weak D match, TRBD2 (6 bases). The CDR3 end lies 3 residues beyond the end of the read and is filled in from the germline J gene. V was cut by 6 bases and J by 0 bases, with 15 bases left in between. The CDR3 covers 14 residues. The germline V gene encodes CDR1 DFQATT and CDR2 SNEGSKA (reference sequence).

This clone was seen ten or more times. The observed sequence ends 3 residues before the CDR3 terminus, with the missing tail filled in from the germline J gene. This chain links TRBV20-1 with TRBJ2-2; 8 bases match TRBD2. The germline V gene encodes CDR1 DFQATT and CDR2 SNEGSKA (reference sequence). With 2 bases clipped from V and 2 bases from J, the junction kept 4 bases outside the gene matches. This CDR3 has 15 amino acids. The CDR3 region is CSARKLAANTGELFF. The DNA read from the CDR3 is TGCAGTGCTAGAAAACTAGCGGCAAACACCGGGGAG.

This clone was observed at least ten times. The CDR3 extends 3 residues past the end of the read, so its final part is completed from the germline J gene. V is TRBV5-1 and J is TRBJ2-3; TRBD2 aligns across 15 bases. Trimming at V came to 5 bases and at J to 1 base, leaving 17 bases not matched to a gene. The germline V gene encodes CDR1 SGHRS and CDR2 YFSETQ. The CDR3 is made up of 21 amino acids. Incomplete CDR3 DNA: TGCGCCAGCAGTTCGATAAGGCCGGGACTAGCGGGAGGTCTGGGCACAGATACG. Translating it yields CASSSIRPGLAGGLGTDT. The CDR3 in its entirety is CASSSIRPGLAGGLGTDTQYF.

This clone showed up many times. The read terminates 3 residues before the CDR3 end, so the remaining end is supplied by the germline J gene. The rearrangement links TRBV11-2 to TRBJ2-1; D not resolved. The CDR3 has 13 residues. Trimming took 2 bases from V and 4 from J, leaving 6 bases between them. From germline, CDR1 is SGHAT and CDR2 FQNNGV. The covered CDR3 bases are TGTGCCAGCAGCTTATATAGATACAATGAG. This gives the protein CASSLYRYNE. The CDR3 in full is CASSLYRYNEQFF.

Ten or more counts support this clone. Read sequence stops 3 residues before the CDR3 end, and the germline J gene provides the missing end. The gene calls are TRBV10-3 and TRBJ2-7; D is perhaps TRBD1 (6 bases). Trimming took off 4 bases at V and 3 bases at J, with 16 bases between the two ends. This CDR3 comprises 15 residues. Germline lookup yields CDR1 ENHRY and CDR2 SYGVKD. The CDR3 bases that were read are TGTGCCATCAGTGGGTCGGTGGGGGCTGACTACGAG. It codes for CAISGSVGADYE. The entire CDR3 protein reads CAISGSVGADYEQYF.